This TCR beta chain was found in a study of cytomegalovirus exposure and HLA in healthy donors. Findings and limits, study-wide: Among CMV-associated TCR beta chains, most appeared HLA-restricted in a later analysis. The authors later linked a missense DCLRE1C variant to TCR beta V- and J-gene trimming. TCR beta V segments were, for the most part, productive about 87% or about 30% of the time in an earlier analysis. Many donors shared some public TCRs, even though most TCR sequences were rare.

The germline V gene has CDR1 MNHNY and CDR2 SVGAGI (reference sequence). V lost 5 bases to trimming and J lost 5 bases; unmatched junction nucleotides: 10. The CDR3 runs 15 residues. This clone was counted a few times. What it recognizes is unknown. The PCR was carried out with 60 Vbeta primers and 13 Jbeta primers. Assay: immunoSEQ multiplex PCR; the TCRdb copy retains only in-frame clones and omits some. The data show about 120,000 clones, with around 72% seen just once and less than 4.5% held by the top ten. The sequence was obtained from a young man in good health and CMV-seronegative. Sequenced: PBMCs. The genes are TRBV6-6 and TRBJ2-7; 9 bases fit TRBD1. The CDR3 DNA sequence: TGTGCCAGCAGTCGTTCCGGGACAGGGTATAACGAGCAGTACTTC. Encoded protein: CASSRSGTGYNEQYF.